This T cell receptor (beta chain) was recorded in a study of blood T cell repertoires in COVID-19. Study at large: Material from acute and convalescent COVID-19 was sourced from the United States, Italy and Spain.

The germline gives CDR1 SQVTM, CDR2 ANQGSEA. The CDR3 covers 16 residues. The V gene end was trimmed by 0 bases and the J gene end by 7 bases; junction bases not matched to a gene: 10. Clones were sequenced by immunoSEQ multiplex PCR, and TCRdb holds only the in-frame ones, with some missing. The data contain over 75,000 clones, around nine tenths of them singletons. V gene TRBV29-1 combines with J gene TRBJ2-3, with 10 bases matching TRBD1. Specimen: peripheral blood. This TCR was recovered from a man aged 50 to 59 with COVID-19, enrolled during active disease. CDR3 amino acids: CSVEEGVTGGSNTQYF. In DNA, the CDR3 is TGCAGCGTTGAAGAAGGAGTGACAGGGGGCTCTAATACGCAGTATTTT.